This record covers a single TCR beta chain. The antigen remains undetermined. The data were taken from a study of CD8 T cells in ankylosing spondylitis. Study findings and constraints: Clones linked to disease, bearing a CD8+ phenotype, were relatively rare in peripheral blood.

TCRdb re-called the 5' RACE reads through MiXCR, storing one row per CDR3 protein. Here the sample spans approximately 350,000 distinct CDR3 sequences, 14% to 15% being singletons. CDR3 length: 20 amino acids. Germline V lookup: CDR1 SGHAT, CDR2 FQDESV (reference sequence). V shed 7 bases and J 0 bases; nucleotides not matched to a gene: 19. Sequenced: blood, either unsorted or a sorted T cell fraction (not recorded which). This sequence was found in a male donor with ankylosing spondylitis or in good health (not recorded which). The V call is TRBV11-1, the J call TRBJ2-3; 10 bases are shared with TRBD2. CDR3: CASTFEGLWGLAPSTDTQYF. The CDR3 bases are TGTGCCAGCACATTCGAAGGACTCTGGGGACTAGCGCCAAGCACAGATACGCAGTATTTT.